These 21 T cell receptor beta chains came from one sample sequenced in a study of blood T cell repertoires in COVID-19 (dated by TCRdb to 2019 to 2021). The library was made by the immunoSEQ multiplex PCR assay. TCRdb provides this immuneACCESS table in a form limited to in-frame rearrangements. Some clones are lacking; in checked studies, under half of them reflect an unresolved V gene, and why the rest are absent is not known. Present in this sample are a few hundred thousand clones, over 70% of which were seen just once. Approximately 3.4% of the sample is taken by the ten largest. The specimen sequenced was PBMCs or T cells enriched from blood (not recorded which). The receptors were sampled from a woman aged 40-49 years who had been exposed to COVID-19.

This chain connects TRBV15 to TRBJ1-5; the match to TRBD1 covers 9 bases. In germline, CDR1 is LNHNV, CDR2 YYDKDF (reference sequence). The CDR3 consists of 15 residues. Losses at the gene ends were 2 bases for V and 9 bases for J; bases not matched to a gene: 8. The CDR3 reads CATSRPGQGSRPQHF. The CDR3 nucleotides read TGTGCCACCAGCAGACCGGGACAGGGAAGTCGGCCCCAGCATTTT.

The chain links TRBV18 to TRBJ1-3; 9 nucleotides align to TRBD1. The CDR3 spans 20 residues. V gave up 3 bases and J gave up 2 bases; unmatched junction bases: 17. The germline V gene has CDR1 KGHSH and CDR2 LQKENI. CDR3 nucleotides: TGTGCCAGCTCACCTTTGGGTCCGGGACAGGGATCTTCCGCTGGAAACACCATATATTTT. Translation gives CASSPLGPGQGSSAGNTIYF.

The chain has TRBV4-2 and TRBJ2-3, with TRBD2 matching over 15 bases. The germline V gene has CDR1 LGHNA and CDR2 YNFKEQ. The CDR3 has 18 residues. V trimming: 4 bases; J trimming: 2 bases; junction bases outside the gene matches: 7. CDR3 DNA: TGTGCCAGCAGCCTTGGGACTAGCGGGGGGCGGGACACAGATACGCAGTATTTT. This gives the protein CASSLGTSGGRDTDTQYF.

The V call is TRBV30, the J call TRBJ2-7, with 12 bases that match TRBD1. The CDR3 contains 13 residues. V was clipped by 5 bases and J by 10 bases; unmatched bases: 9. The germline V gene has CDR1 GTSNPN and CDR2 SVGIG (reference sequence). The CDR3 region has the DNA TGTGCCTGGGGGACAGGGGGCGCGGGAGTCCAGTACTTC. Residues: CAWGTGGAGVQYF. The full variable domain, completed using reference TRBV30 and TRBJ2-7, is SQTIHQWPATLVQPVGSPLSLECTVEGTSNPNLYWYRQAAGRGLQLLFYSVGIGQISSEVPQNLSASRPQDRQFILSSKKLLLSDSGFYLCAWGTGGAGVQYFGPGTRLTVT.

The chain employs TRBV4-3 and TRBJ2-2; D is unresolved. The CDR3 length is 15 residues. Trimming removed 4 bases at V and 4 bases at J, with 13 bases between. CDR1 is LGHNA and CDR2 is YSLEER in the germline V gene. This CDR3 is CASSLSIQLTGELFF. Written as DNA, the CDR3 is TGCGCCAGCAGCCTGTCGATTCAACTCACCGGGGAGCTGTTTTTT.

This clone has only a few counts. V is TRBV19 and J is TRBJ2-4; 8 nucleotides line up with TRBD2. CDR3 length equals 13 residues. J gave up 6 bases and V 3 bases, and 1 base lay outside the gene matches. Germline CDR1 reads LNHDA; CDR2 reads SQIVND (reference sequence). In DNA form, the CDR3 reads TGTGCCAGTAGTATCGGGACTAGAAACATTCAGTACTTC. This codes for CASSIGTRNIQYF.

The chain carries TRBV29-1 and TRBJ1-2; no firm D call. Germline values: CDR1 SQVTM, CDR2 ANQGSEA. V shed 4 bases and J shed 4 bases, with 10 bases lying between them. This CDR3 is 12 amino acids long. For the CDR3, the DNA is TGCAGCGTTGTCGCCACAGCCTATGGCTACACCTTC. Translating it yields CSVVATAYGYTF.

The V gene is TRBV7-2, the J gene TRBJ1-1; D gene ambiguous. The ends were cut back, 7 bases at V and 1 base at J, with 13 bases in the middle. The CDR3 runs to 14 residues. From germline, CDR1 is SGHTA and CDR2 FQGNSA. DNA for the CDR3: TGTGCCAGCAACCAATCTCCCAGGAACACTGAAGCTTTCTTT. Protein sequence: CASNQSPRNTEAFF.

J is TRBJ2-1 and V is TRBV28, with D possibly being TRBD2 (5 bases). Germline V lookup: CDR1 MDHEN, CDR2 SYDVKM. V shed 2 bases and J shed 9 bases, with 5 bases lying between them. The CDR3 runs to 11 residues. This CDR3 is CASSLGGEQFF. The CDR3, as DNA: TGTGCCAGCAGTTTAGGAGGTGAGCAGTTCTTC.

This chain joins TRBV18 and TRBJ2-5, with no clear D. Trimming stripped 6 bases from V and 2 bases from J, with 7 bases between. CDR1 KGHSH and CDR2 LQKENI come from the germline V gene. There are 12 residues in the CDR3. CDR3 sequence (DNA): TGTGCCAGCTCCTGGAGTCAAGAGACCCAGTACTTC. It specifies CASSWSQETQYF.

The table lists this clone with a few counts. The rearrangement joins TRBV28 to TRBJ1-2, with D possibly matching TRBD1 (5 bases). In germline, CDR1 is MDHEN, CDR2 SYDVKM. The CDR3 sequence is 12 residues long. Deletions cut 6 bases from V and 3 bases from J, with 8 bases between. The CDR3: CASSTGDYGYTF. The CDR3 DNA sequence: TGTGCCAGCAGCACAGGAGACTATGGCTACACCTTC.

V and J are TRBV9 and TRBJ1-1, with unresolved D. Per the germline V gene, CDR1 is SGDLS and CDR2 is YYNGEE. With 0 bases removed from V and 4 bases from J, the gap between germline ends came to 7 bases. This CDR3 spans 13 amino acids. CDR3: CASSVGQFTEAFF. The CDR3, as DNA: TGTGCCAGCAGCGTAGGGCAGTTCACTGAAGCTTTCTTT.

The J gene is TRBJ2-3, the V gene TRBV7-8; weak D call: TRBD2 (5 bases). V lost 0 bases, J lost 2 bases, and 9 bases lay in between. The CDR3 totals 15 residues. Germline V gene sequence: CDR1 SGHVS, CDR2 FQNEAQ. In DNA, the CDR3 is TGTGCCAGCAGCTTAGCCGGACTGTTCACAGATACGCAGTATTTT. This gives the protein CASSLAGLFTDTQYF.

This clone was recorded a few times. V usage is TRBV7-2 and J usage is TRBJ2-7; D call uncertain. The CDR3 is 13 residues long. Germline V CDR1 and CDR2: SGHTA, FQGNSA. Trimming removed 0 bases from V and 3 bases from J, with 6 bases in between. In DNA form, the CDR3 reads TGTGCCAGCAGCTTAGCGTTAGTCTACGAGCAGTACTTC. Encoded protein: CASSLALVYEQYF.

The genes are TRBV7-7 and TRBJ2-5; maybe TRBD1 (6 bases). Per germline, CDR1 SSHAT and CDR2 FNYEAQ (reference sequence). V was clipped by 10 bases and J by 7 bases, with 22 bases between them. This CDR3 has 14 amino acids. For the CDR3, the DNA is TGTGCCATCGACTCAGGGGCAGCAAGAGGGACCCAGTACTTC. Translated: CAIDSGAARGTQYF.

The chain uses TRBV11-3 and TRBJ2-3, with 14 positions matching TRBD2. This CDR3 spans 16 amino acids. Losses at the gene ends were 3 bases for V and 3 bases for J; bases not matched to a gene: 2. Germline V gene sequence: CDR1 SGHNT, CDR2 YENEEA. The CDR3 sequence: CASSLGLAGATDTQYF. For the CDR3, the DNA is TGTGCCAGCAGCTTGGGACTAGCGGGAGCGACAGATACGCAGTATTTT.

The chain uses TRBV9 and TRBJ2-7, with 7 bases aligning to TRBD2. J was trimmed by 2 bases and V by 3 bases; bases with no gene match: 5. Germline values: CDR1 SGDLS, CDR2 YYNGEE. CDR3 length: 14 amino acids. This CDR3 reads CASSEGAGAYEQYF. CDR3 DNA sequence: TGTGCCAGCAGCGAAGGGGCGGGGGCCTACGAGCAGTACTTC. Variable domain in full (rest from reference TRBV9 and TRBJ2-7): DSGVTQTPKHLITATGQRVTLRCSPRSGDLSVYWYQQSLDQGLQFLIQYYNGEERAKGNILERFSAQQFPDLHSELNLSSLELGDSALYFCASSEGAGAYEQYFGPGTRLTVT.

The J gene is TRBJ2-2, the V gene TRBV6-5; D is perhaps TRBD2 (5 bases). Per the germline V gene, CDR1 is MNHEY and CDR2 is SVGAGI. The CDR3 spans 15 residues. Trimming shortened V by 1 base and J by 6 bases, and 12 bases separated the two germline ends. CDR3 coding DNA: TGTGCCAGCAGTTACTTTGCGGGCTCTGCCGGGGAGCTGTTTTTT. Protein: CASSYFAGSAGELFF.

The chain couples TRBV25-1 to TRBJ2-1, with 10 bases that match TRBD2. The CDR3 runs 16 residues. Germline V gives CDR1 MGHDK, CDR2 SYGVNS. V lost 3 bases, J lost 8 bases, and 10 bases stayed unmatched. The CDR3 reads CASSERRAGGTDEQFF. CDR3 DNA sequence: TGTGCCAGCAGTGAGCGCCGAGCGGGGGGGACGGATGAGCAGTTCTTC.

The chain has TRBV28 and TRBJ1-1; TRBD1 matches at 7 bases. V was pared by 4 bases and J by 0 bases, with 5 bases of the junction left unmatched. CDR1 MDHEN and CDR2 SYDVKM come from the germline V gene. The CDR3 has 15 amino acids. CDR3 in DNA: TGTGCCAGCAGTTGGACAGGCTTCATGAACACTGAAGCTTTCTTT. This gives the protein CASSWTGFMNTEAFF.

The chain recombines TRBV4-1 with TRBJ2-5; TRBD1 aligns across 7 bases. CDR1 MGHRA and CDR2 YSYEKL come from the germline V gene. Losses at the gene ends were 0 bases for V and 5 bases for J; bases not matched to a gene: 6. The CDR3 spans 15 residues. CDR3: CASSQDGTEDETQYF. The CDR3 DNA reads as TGCGCCAGCAGCCAAGATGGGACAGAAGACGAGACCCAGTACTTC.